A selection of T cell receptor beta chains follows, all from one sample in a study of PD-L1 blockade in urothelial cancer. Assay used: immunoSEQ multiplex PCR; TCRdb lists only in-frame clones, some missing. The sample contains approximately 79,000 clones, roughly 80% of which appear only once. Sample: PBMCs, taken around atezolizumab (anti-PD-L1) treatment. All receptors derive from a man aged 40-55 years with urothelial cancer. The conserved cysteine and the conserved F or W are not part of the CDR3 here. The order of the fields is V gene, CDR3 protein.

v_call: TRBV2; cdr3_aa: ASSGGGANTGELF
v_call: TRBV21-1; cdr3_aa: ASSLGHRTGELF
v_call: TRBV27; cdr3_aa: ASAVTGTGTYEQY
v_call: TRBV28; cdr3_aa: ASSFMGANTEAF
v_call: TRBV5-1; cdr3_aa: ASSLGEAYNEQF
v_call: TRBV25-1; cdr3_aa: ASSEVGQQYEKLF
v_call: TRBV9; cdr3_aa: ASSLDFTDTQY
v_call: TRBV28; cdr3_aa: ASDGDTEAF
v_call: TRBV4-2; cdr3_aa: ASSQRLDRNNEQF
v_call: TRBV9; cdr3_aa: ASTKGQGGEQF
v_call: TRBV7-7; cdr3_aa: ASSAQGLSTDTQY
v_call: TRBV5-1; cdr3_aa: ASSPWTDFSDTQY
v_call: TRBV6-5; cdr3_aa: ATRGGTGHQPQH
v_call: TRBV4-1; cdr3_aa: ASSQELGTGGSSNQPQH
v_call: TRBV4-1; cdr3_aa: ASSQGPGGTDTQY
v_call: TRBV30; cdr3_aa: AWSRQGNQPQH
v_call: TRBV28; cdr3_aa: ASTFLTREDEQF
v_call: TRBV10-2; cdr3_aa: ASRQGRNTYGYT
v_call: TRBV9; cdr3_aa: ASSEVAGEDTQY
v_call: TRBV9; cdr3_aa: ASSDPPGDGYT
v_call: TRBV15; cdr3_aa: ATSRVPASGEKLF
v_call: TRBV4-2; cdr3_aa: ASSQEALGRVDTQY
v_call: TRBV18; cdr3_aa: ASSRPDFIGQF
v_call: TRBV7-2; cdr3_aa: ASSFEPGPIRGGQY
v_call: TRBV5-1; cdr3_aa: ASSLEGGQGDTQY
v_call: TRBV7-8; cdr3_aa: ASSLILGSGIEGTGELF
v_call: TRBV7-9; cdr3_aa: ASSFPGRHEQY
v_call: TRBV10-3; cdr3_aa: AIRRDTEAF
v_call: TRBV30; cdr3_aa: AWSDDRSREYEQY
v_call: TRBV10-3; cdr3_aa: AISPGTSGRKVGELF
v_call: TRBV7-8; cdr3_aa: ASSLVWGEGNYGYT
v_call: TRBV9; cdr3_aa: ASSPPTGVRNNEQF
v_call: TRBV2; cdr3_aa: ASSDAGRGNTEAF
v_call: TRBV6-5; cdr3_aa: ASSYSLLGGSYEQY
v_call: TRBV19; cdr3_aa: ASTESGTGTRDEQF
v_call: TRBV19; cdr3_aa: ASSPFAGTRQETQY
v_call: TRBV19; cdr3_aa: ASSMRGQLNQPQH
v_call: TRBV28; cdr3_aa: ASSRETGTGRGYT
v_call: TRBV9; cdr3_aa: ASSPRLAGAETQY
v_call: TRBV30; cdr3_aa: AWREGPYEQY
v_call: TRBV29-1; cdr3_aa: SVEAGVPHDEQY
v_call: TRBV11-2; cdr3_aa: ASTLRQGAGTGELF
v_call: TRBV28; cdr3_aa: ASKATTGRPGNTIY